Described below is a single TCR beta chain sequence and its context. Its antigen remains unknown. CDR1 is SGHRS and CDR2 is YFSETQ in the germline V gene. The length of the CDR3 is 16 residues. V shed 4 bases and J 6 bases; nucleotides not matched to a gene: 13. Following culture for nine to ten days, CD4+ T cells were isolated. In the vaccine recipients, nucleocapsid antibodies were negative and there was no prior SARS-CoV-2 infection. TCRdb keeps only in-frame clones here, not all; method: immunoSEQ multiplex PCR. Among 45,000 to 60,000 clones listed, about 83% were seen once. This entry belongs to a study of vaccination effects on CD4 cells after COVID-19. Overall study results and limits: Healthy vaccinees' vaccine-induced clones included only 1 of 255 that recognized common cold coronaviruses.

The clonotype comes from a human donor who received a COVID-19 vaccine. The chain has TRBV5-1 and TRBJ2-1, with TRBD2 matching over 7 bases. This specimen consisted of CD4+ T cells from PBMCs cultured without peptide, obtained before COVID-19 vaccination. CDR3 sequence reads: CASSTLGGAALNEQFF. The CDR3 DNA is TGCGCCAGCAGCACCCTGGGAGGGGCCGCCCTCAATGAGCAGTTCTTC.